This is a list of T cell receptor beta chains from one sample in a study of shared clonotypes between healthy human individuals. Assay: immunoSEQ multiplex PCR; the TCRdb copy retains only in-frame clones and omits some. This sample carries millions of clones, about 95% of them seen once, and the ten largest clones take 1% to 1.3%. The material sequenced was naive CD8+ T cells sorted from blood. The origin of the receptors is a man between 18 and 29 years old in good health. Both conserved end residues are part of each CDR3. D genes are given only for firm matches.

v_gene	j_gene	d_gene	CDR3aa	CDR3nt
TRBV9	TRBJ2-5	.	CASSVAGTNQETQYF	TGTGCCAGCAGCGTAGCCGGGACAAATCAAGAGACCCAGTACTTC
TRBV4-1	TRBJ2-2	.	CASSQVGGTGELFF	TGCGCCAGCAGCCAAGTGGGCGGAACCGGGGAGCTGTTTTTT
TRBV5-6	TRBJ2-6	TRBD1	CASSLGQGFSGANVLTF	TGTGCCAGCAGCTTGGGACAGGGGTTCTCTGGGGCCAACGTCCTGACTTTC
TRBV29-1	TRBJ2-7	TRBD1	CSVAPTGAYEQYF	TGCAGCGTTGCCCCAACAGGGGCGTACGAGCAGTACTTC
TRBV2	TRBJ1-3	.	CASSRDWDTEVGNTIYF	TGTGCCAGCAGTCGCGACTGGGACACCGAGGTTGGAAACACCATATATTTT
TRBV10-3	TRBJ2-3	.	CAISESRKEGGTDTQYF	TGTGCCATCAGTGAGTCTCGGAAGGAAGGAGGCACAGATACGCAGTATTTT
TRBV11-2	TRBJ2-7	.	CASSLSREQYF	TGTGCCAGCAGCCTTAGTCGGGAGCAGTACTTC
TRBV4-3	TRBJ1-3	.	CASSQGAGQGNTIYF	TGCGCCAGCAGCCAAGGGGCAGGGCAGGGAAACACCATATATTTT
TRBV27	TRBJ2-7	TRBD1	CASSPSTGMIPYEQYF	TGTGCCAGCAGTCCGTCGACAGGGATGATTCCCTACGAGCAGTACTTC
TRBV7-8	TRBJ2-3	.	CASSFRQRSTDTQYF	TGTGCCAGCAGCTTCCGACAGAGAAGCACAGATACGCAGTATTTT
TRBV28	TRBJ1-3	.	CASSLDTSGNTIYF	TGTGCCAGCAGTTTGGACACCTCTGGAAACACCATATATTTT
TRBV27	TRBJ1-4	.	CASSKLSATNEKLFF	TGTGCCAGCAGTAAGCTATCAGCAACTAATGAAAAACTGTTTTTT